The next 15 T cell receptor beta chains were all read from a single sample in a study of Graves' ophthalmopathy and Graves' hyperthyroidism. As the template, RNA transcripts were used to amplify TCR beta CDR3 regions. First-round RT-PCR with HTBI primers preceded a second-round multiplex PCR. MiXCR, run by TCRdb on the multiplex PCR reads, gives a single entry per CDR3 protein. The sample lists around 600,000 distinct CDR3 sequences; more than 40% were seen once. Input material: peripheral blood. The receptors derive from an adult man with Graves' ophthalmopathy.

This clonotype has more than one count but fewer than ten. This CDR3 reads CASSLKVGTGSYEQYF. As DNA, the CDR3 is TGTGCCAGCAGTTTAAAGGTAGGGACCGGATCCTACGAGCAGTACTTC. This sequence joins TRBV12-3 or TRBV12-4 and TRBJ2-7; perhaps D is TRBD1 or TRBD2 (5 bases each). The CDR3 loop spans 16 amino acids. Trimming left V 2 bases short and J 1 base short, with 15 bases between.

The chain uses TRBV4-1 and TRBJ2-7, with D possibly matching TRBD1 (5 bases). The germline V gene has CDR1 MGHRA and CDR2 YSYEKL. V lost 0 bases to trimming and J lost 1 base, with 13 bases between them. The CDR3 length is 16 residues. CDR3 nucleotide sequence: TGCGCCAGCAGCCAAGATCTTGCAGGGTTTTCCTACGAGCAGTACTTC. Amino acids: CASSQDLAGFSYEQYF.

This clonotype was found many times. This chain joins TRBV7-2 and TRBJ2-7, with a weak D call TRBD1 (7 bases). Germline V gene data show CDR1 as SGHTA and CDR2 as FQGNSA. This CDR3 has 16 residues. V lost 4 bases to trimming and J lost 4 bases, with 20 bases between them. The CDR3 coding sequence is TGTGCCAGCAGCTCACCAGAAGCGGAGGGGGCATACGAGCAGTACTTC. Protein: CASSSPEAEGAYEQYF.

The rearrangement joins TRBV7-8 to TRBJ1-5, with D possibly TRBD1 on 5 matching bases. V was cut by 4 bases and J by 9 bases, with 19 bases left in between. CDR3 length equals 15 residues. Germline V gene data show CDR1 as SGHVS and CDR2 as FQNEAQ. CDR3 nucleotide sequence: TGTGCCAGCAGCTCAGCGGGGGGGAACACAGGGCCCCAGCATTTT. It translates to CASSSAGGNTGPQHF.

This clonotype was detected ten times or more. This sequence joins TRBV12-3 or TRBV12-4 and TRBJ1-4; D unresolved. The CDR3 totals 13 residues. V lost 6 bases and J 8 bases, leaving 13 bases between the germline ends. The CDR3 here is CASSPGWREKLFF. The CDR3 coding sequence is TGTGCCAGCAGCCCCGGGTGGCGAGAAAAACTGTTTTTT.

J is TRBJ1-1 and V is TRBV6-1, with TRBD1 as a possible D gene (6 bases). Germline V CDR1 and CDR2: MNHNS, SASEGT. CDR3 length: 11 amino acids. Trimming removed 7 bases from V and 9 bases from J, with 12 bases in between. The CDR3 nucleotides are TGTGCCAGCACCCAGGGGACAAAAGCTTTCTTT. Amino acid sequence: CASTQGTKAFF.

In regard to this clonotype: Given the absence of the conserved phenylalanine or tryptophan at the CDR3 end, a read error is likely. It is unclear where the CDR3 begins or ends on the DNA, so no DNA is shown, and the CDR3 is as TCRdb lists it. The chain recombines TRBV15 with TRBJ2-6; the table's D call of TRBD1 was not tested on the DNA. Germline assignment: CDR1 LNHNV and CDR2 YYDKDF (reference sequence). Both ends counted, the CDR3 spans 10 residues. CDR3 sequence reads: CATSRGQGDT.

The chain recombines TRBV15 with TRBJ2-7, with 8 nucleotides matching TRBD1. This CDR3 region has 14 residues. CDR1 and CDR2 from the germline V gene are LNHNV and YYDKDF (reference sequence). The CDR3, as DNA: TGTGCTTCCAAAAGACAGGGGCACTCCTACGAGCAGTACTTC. This sequence encodes CASKRQGHSYEQYF.

The chain is built from TRBV7-6 and TRBJ1-3, with D uncertain. Germline loops: CDR1 SGHVS, CDR2 FNYEAQ. The CDR3 has 14 residues. Trimming cost V 5 bases and J 8 bases, with 16 bases left between them. The CDR3 loop reads CASSQDNYGYTIYF. CDR3 nucleotide sequence: TGTGCCAGCAGCCAGGATAACTATGGCTACACCATATATTTT. Full variable domain (missing parts from reference TRBV7-6 and TRBJ1-3): GAGVSQSPRYKVTKRGQDVALRCDPISGHVSLYWYRQALGQGPEFLTYFNYEAQQDKSGLPNDRFSAERPEGSISTLTIQRTEQRDSAMYRCASSQDNYGYTIYFGEGSWLTVV.

V is TRBV10-3 and J is TRBJ1-3; the D gene is possibly TRBD1 (6 bases). Germline V gives CDR1 ENHRY, CDR2 SYGVKD. The CDR3 spans 12 residues. The V end was cut by 8 bases, the J end by 6 bases, with 11 bases between. CDR3 protein: CAIGRTENTIYF. The CDR3 DNA sequence: TGTGCCATCGGAAGGACAGAAAACACCATATATTTT.

This clonotype has at least ten counts. The genes are TRBV19 and TRBJ1-6; possible D gene TRBD1, 5 bases. This CDR3 region has 14 residues. In germline, CDR1 is LNHDA, CDR2 SQIVND (reference sequence). Deletions cut 5 bases from V and 9 bases from J, with 14 bases between. In DNA form, the CDR3 reads TGTGCCAGTAGTGCAGGTCAGGGTTTTTCACCCCTCCACTTT. Translating gives CASSAGQGFSPLHF.

This clonotype was seen more than once but under ten times. Mismatch with germline at one junction end may stem from a read error. V gene TRBV6-5 combines with J gene TRBJ2-5; a possible D gene is TRBD2 (5 bases). CDR1 MNHEY and CDR2 SVGAGI come from the germline V gene. The CDR3 spans 14 residues. The CDR3 DNA reads as TGTGCCAGCAGTTACTCGACTTACGGGGAGACCCAGTACTTT. Translation gives CASSYSTYGETQYF.

The V and J genes are TRBV6-2 or TRBV6-3 and TRBJ2-7; D gene uncertain. The CDR3 has 11 amino acids. Germline CDR1 and CDR2: MNHEY and SVGEGT. Between the trimmed V and J ends, which lost 6 bases and 1 base, there was a span of 4 bases. Here the CDR3 DNA reads TGTGCCAGCAGGCTGTCCTACGAGCAGTACTTC. Translated, it gives CASRLSYEQYF.

This clonotype was detected a few times. CDR3 in DNA: TGTGCCAGCAGCTCCCGGGACGGGTTATCCTACGAGCAGTACTTC. Encoded protein: CASSSRDGLSYEQYF. The chain joins TRBV14 to TRBJ2-7; D may match TRBD1 or TRBD2 (5 bases each). V lost 5 bases and J 1 base, leaving 15 bases between the germline ends. This CDR3 is 15 amino acids long. Germline loops: CDR1 SGHDN, CDR2 FVKESK. The complete variable domain, with remaining parts taken from reference TRBV14 and TRBJ2-7, reads EAGVTQFPSHSVIEKGQTVTLRCDPISGHDNLYWYRRVMGKEIKFLLHFVKESKQDESGMPNNRFLAERTGGTYSTLKVQPAELEDSGVYFCASSSRDGLSYEQYFGPGTRLTVT.

The chain carries TRBV29-1 and TRBJ2-7, with 11 bases lining up with TRBD2. CDR3 length: 12 residues. Germline V gene lookup returns CDR1 SQVTM and CDR2 ANQGSEA. Trimming cost V 6 bases and J 7 bases; bases outside gene matches: 5. DNA for the CDR3: TGCAGCGTACTAGCGGGAGTCAATGAGCAGTACTTC. It codes for CSVLAGVNEQYF.